This passage covers 28 T cell receptor beta chains from one sample sequenced in a study of T cell changes during pregnancy in multiple sclerosis. The table came from immunoSEQ multiplex PCR; TCRdb's copy has only in-frame clones and leaves some out. Counted here are around 60,000 clones, about 89% occurring once; the ten biggest clones make up about 0.49%. The sequencing used CD4+ T cells from peripheral blood mononuclear cells, collected after pregnancy. Source of these receptors: a female donor in good health, enrolled as a control in a pregnancy study.

There are a few counts of this clone. This chain uses TRBV9 with TRBJ2-5; D may be TRBD2 (5 bases). There are 15 residues in the CDR3. The V gene's germline CDR1 is SGDLS and CDR2 YYNGEE. V gave up 1 base and J gave up 5 bases, with 15 bases separating them. The CDR3 nucleotides are TGTGCCAGCAGCGTAACTAGAGGGCCCGGGGAGACCCAGTACTTC. Protein: CASSVTRGPGETQYF.

The rearrangement links TRBV5-1 to TRBJ1-4, with TRBD1 matching over 10 bases. The germline CDR1 and CDR2 sequences are SGHRS and YFSETQ. Germline trimming cut 4 bases from V and 4 bases from J; bases unmatched to any gene: 7. The CDR3 is 16 amino acids. For the CDR3, the DNA is TGCGCCAGCAGCGTGACAGGGGGCAGTAATAATGAAAAACTGTTTTTT. Its translation: CASSVTGGSNNEKLFF.

The chain has TRBV11-2 and TRBJ1-2; TRBD1 matches at 7 bases. There are 14 residues in the CDR3. Germline CDR1 SGHAT, CDR2 FQNNGV. Trimming cost V 2 bases and J 7 bases; bases outside gene matches: 7. CDR3 sequence reads: CASSLTGESGGYTF. The CDR3, as DNA: TGTGCCAGCAGCTTAACAGGGGAGTCGGGTGGCTACACCTTC.

The genes are TRBV5-1 and TRBJ2-7; D remains ambiguous. V was pared by 0 bases and J by 2 bases, with 15 bases between. The V gene's germline CDR1 is SGHRS and CDR2 YFSETQ. The CDR3 consists of 16 residues. CDR3 nucleotides: TGCGCCAGCAGCTTGGATGTGGCAGAACCTCCCTACGAGCAGTACTTC. This sequence encodes CASSLDVAEPPYEQYF.

The chain recombines TRBV6-1 with TRBJ1-4, with D possibly being TRBD1 (5 bases). Germline V CDR1 and CDR2: MNHNS, SASEGT. The CDR3 runs to 15 residues. The germline V and J ends were trimmed by 1 base and 8 bases, with 14 bases remaining between them. The CDR3 is CASSEVGNRGEKLFF. The CDR3 nucleotides read TGTGCCAGCAGTGAAGTGGGGAACCGGGGGGAAAAACTGTTTTTT.

The chain uses TRBV5-1 and TRBJ2-6; D gene uncertain. The germline gives CDR1 SGHRS, CDR2 YFSETQ. The CDR3 runs to 15 residues. Trimming shortened V by 4 bases and J by 0 bases, and 8 bases separated the two germline ends. CDR3 region: CASSGQASGANVLTF. The CDR3 DNA follows: TGCGCCAGCAGCGGGCAGGCCTCTGGGGCCAACGTCCTGACTTTC.

The table lists this clone with a few counts. This sequence joins TRBV14 and TRBJ1-1; no definite D call. V was trimmed by 2 bases and J by 5 bases, leaving 9 bases between them. The CDR3 loop spans 13 amino acids. CDR1 SGHDN and CDR2 FVKESK come from the germline V gene. The CDR3 DNA follows: TGTGCCAGCAGCCAAAATTTGCGGACTGAAGCTTTCTTT. Translation: CASSQNLRTEAFF.

This chain connects TRBV27 to TRBJ1-1; no clear D gene. Germline values: CDR1 MNHEY, CDR2 SMNVEV (reference sequence). There are 14 residues in the CDR3. Trimming took 6 bases from V and 0 from J, leaving 11 bases between them. CDR3 nucleotides: TGTGCCAGCAGCAGCCCGGGTTTGAACACTGAAGCTTTCTTT. It codes for CASSSPGLNTEAFF.

Here the CDR3 reads CASSQTDEFNSPLHF. The CDR3 DNA sequence: TGTGCCAGCAGTCAGACAGATGAATTTAATTCACCCCTCCACTTT. The chain joins TRBV6-1 to TRBJ1-6; the D gene is possibly TRBD1 (5 bases). The CDR3 runs to 15 residues. V shed 5 bases and J shed 6 bases, with 14 bases lying between them. Germline V gene lookup returns CDR1 MNHNS and CDR2 SASEGT.

This rearrangement joins TRBV10-2 to TRBJ2-5; 13 nucleotides align to TRBD2. The germline V gene encodes CDR1 WSHSY and CDR2 SAAADI. The CDR3 has 16 residues. The V gene end was trimmed by 6 bases and the J gene end by 2 bases; junction bases not matched to a gene: 6. CDR3 amino acids: CASRRTSGGRQETQYF. CDR3 bases: TGCGCCAGCAGGAGGACTAGCGGGGGCCGGCAAGAGACCCAGTACTTC.

This chain uses TRBV4-3 with TRBJ1-2; D is perhaps TRBD1 (5 bases). Trimming cost V 0 bases and J 2 bases, with 10 bases left between them. The V gene's germline CDR1 is LGHNA and CDR2 YSLEER. The CDR3 is made up of 15 amino acids. The CDR3 here is CASSQDPWTNYGYTF. The CDR3 DNA reads as TGCGCCAGCAGCCAAGATCCCTGGACAAACTATGGCTACACCTTC.

The CDR3 DNA reads TGCGCCAGCAGCTTGGACGGGACAGGGCCCACCGGGGAGCTGTTTTTT. This gives the protein CASSLDGTGPTGELFF. The genes are TRBV5-1 and TRBJ2-2, with TRBD1 matching over 9 bases. This CDR3 region has 16 residues. Per germline, CDR1 SGHRS and CDR2 YFSETQ. Germline trimming cut 0 bases from V and 4 bases from J; bases unmatched to any gene: 4.

The genes are TRBV29-1 and TRBJ1-5, with TRBD1 matching 10 bases. Germline-derived CDR1 and CDR2 are SQVTM and ANQGSEA. The CDR3 has 12 residues. J was trimmed by 7 bases and V by 7 bases; bases with no gene match: 4. CDR3 region: CSAGTGDQPQHF. CDR3 sequence (DNA): TGCAGCGCCGGGACAGGGGACCAGCCCCAGCATTTT. The whole variable domain, filled in from reference TRBV29-1 and TRBJ1-5, reads SAVISQKPSRDICQRGTSLTIQCQVDSQVTMMFWYRQQPGQSLTLIATANQGSEATYESGFVIDKFPISRPNLTFSTLTVSNMSPEDSSIYLCSAGTGDQPQHFGDGTRLSIL.

The chain couples TRBV11-2 to TRBJ1-1, with D perhaps TRBD1 (6 bases). Trimming shortened V by 2 bases and J by 7 bases, and 17 bases separated the two germline ends. The CDR3 sequence is 15 residues long. Germline values: CDR1 SGHAT, CDR2 FQNNGV. CDR3 protein: CASSLTGTRGGEAFF. CDR3 nucleotides: TGTGCCAGCAGCTTAACCGGGACCAGGGGTGGTGAAGCTTTCTTT.

V is TRBV18 and J is TRBJ1-3; TRBD1 aligns across 7 bases. With 0 bases clipped from V and 4 bases from J, the junction kept 0 bases outside the gene matches. Germline CDR1 reads KGHSH; CDR2 reads LQKENI. The CDR3 loop spans 14 amino acids. In nucleotides, the CDR3 is TGTGCCAGCTCACCACCGGGACAGGGAAACACCATATATTTT. This encodes CASSPPGQGNTIYF.

The chain links TRBV2 to TRBJ2-7; D remains unclear. Germline CDR1 reads SNHLY; CDR2 reads FYNNEI. The CDR3 is 14 residues long. V was pared by 6 bases and J by 6 bases, with 18 bases between. The CDR3 protein is CASSVESLSSEQYF. CDR3 in DNA: TGTGCCAGCAGCGTAGAGTCCCTTTCGTCCGAGCAGTACTTC.

The chain uses TRBV30 and TRBJ1-4; TRBD1 is a possible D gene (5 bases). V gave up 7 bases and J gave up 5 bases, with 8 bases separating them. This CDR3 comprises 11 residues. Germline V gives CDR1 GTSNPN, CDR2 SVGIG (reference sequence). The CDR3 loop is CASRQNEKLFF. Here the CDR3 DNA reads TGTGCCTCAAGACAGAATGAAAAACTGTTTTTT. Based on the CDR3 plus reference TRBV30 and TRBJ1-4, the full variable domain is SQTIHQWPATLVQPVGSPLSLECTVEGTSNPNLYWYRQAAGRGLQLLFYSVGIGQISSEVPQNLSASRPQDRQFILSSKKLLLSDSGFYLCASRQNEKLFFGSGTQLSVL.

In DNA form, the CDR3 reads TGTGCCAGCAGGAACAGGGGGTACGGCTATGGCTACACCTTC. It yields the protein CASRNRGYGYGYTF. The chain recombines TRBV6-1 with TRBJ1-2; 8 positions agree with TRBD1. The CDR3 length is 14 residues. V lost 6 bases and J lost 4; bases outside the gene matches: 7. The germline gives CDR1 MNHNS, CDR2 SASEGT.

The chain joins TRBV11-2 to TRBJ1-2, with 9 nucleotides matching TRBD1. The CDR3 length is 17 residues. Germline-derived CDR1 and CDR2 are SGHAT and FQNNGV. The J segment lost 2 bases and the V segment lost 4 bases, leaving 11 bases of the junction unmatched. In DNA, the CDR3 is TGTGCCAGCAGCTCGCTCGACAGGGGGTCCCGGAACTATGGCTACACCTTC. The encoded protein is CASSSLDRGSRNYGYTF.

This chain uses TRBV5-4 with TRBJ2-2; TRBD1 agrees at 8 bases. Germline V CDR1 and CDR2: SGHNT, YYREEE (reference sequence). The junction had 12 bases not matched to a gene; V was cut back by 4 bases and J by 4 bases. The CDR3 runs 17 residues. The CDR3 region is CASSQSPGQASTGELFF. DNA for the CDR3: TGTGCCAGCAGCCAGAGTCCGGGACAGGCTTCCACCGGGGAGCTGTTTTTT. The full variable domain, completed using reference TRBV5-4 and TRBJ2-2, is ETGVTQSPTHLIKTRGQQVTLRCSSQSGHNTVSWYQQALGQGPQFIFQYYREEENGRGNFPPRFSGLQFPNYSSELNVNALELDDSALYLCASSQSPGQASTGELFFGEGSRLTVL.

A single count supports this clone. CDR3 protein: CAISDRTDEKLFF. The CDR3 DNA follows: TGTGCCATCAGTGACCGGACAGATGAAAAACTGTTTTTT. The chain combines TRBV10-3 with TRBJ1-4, with a weak D call TRBD1 (6 bases). The germline V gene encodes CDR1 ENHRY and CDR2 SYGVKD. The CDR3 length is 13 residues. With 3 bases removed from V and 6 bases from J, the gap between germline ends came to 8 bases.

The V gene is TRBV2, the J gene TRBJ2-3; no firm D call. This CDR3 contains 12 residues. Germline values: CDR1 SNHLY, CDR2 FYNNEI. The ends were cut back, 1 base at V and 6 bases at J, with 5 bases in the middle. The CDR3 DNA is TGTGCCAGCAGTGAAGACTGGGATACGCAGTATTTT. Translating gives CASSEDWDTQYF.

The chain combines TRBV4-3 with TRBJ2-7; 7 positions match TRBD1. The germline gives CDR1 LGHNA, CDR2 YSLEER. The length of the CDR3 is 14 residues. With 4 bases clipped from V and 2 bases from J, the junction kept 5 bases outside the gene matches. The CDR3 here is CASSRYRGTYEQYF. Written as DNA, the CDR3 is TGCGCCAGCAGCCGTTACAGGGGAACCTACGAGCAGTACTTC.

The chain is built from TRBV7-2 and TRBJ1-2; possibly TRBD1 for D (5 bases). V was pared by 5 bases and J by 4 bases, with 17 bases between. The CDR3 spans 15 residues. Germline V gives CDR1 SGHTA, CDR2 FQGNSA. DNA of the CDR3: TGTGCCAGCAGCGCGGGCCCCGGGGGAGGCTATGGCTACACCTTC. This sequence encodes CASSAGPGGGYGYTF.

The gene calls are TRBV12-5 and TRBJ2-5, with D possibly matching TRBD2 (7 bases). The CDR3 runs 16 residues. Trimming left V 4 bases short and J 1 base short, with 16 bases between. CDR1 LGHNT and CDR2 FRNRAP come from the germline V gene. The CDR3 nucleotides read TGTGCTAGTGGTTCCATGGAGGCGGGGGCCCAAGAGACCCAGTACTTC. This codes for CASGSMEAGAQETQYF.

The chain couples TRBV6-6 to TRBJ1-1; D is perhaps TRBD1 (6 bases). V dropped 6 bases and J dropped 2 bases, with 19 bases sitting between them. Per the germline V gene, CDR1 is MNHNY and CDR2 is SVGAGI (reference sequence). The CDR3 runs 16 residues. CDR3 nucleotide sequence: TGTGCCAGCAGCTCGTTAGGGGGGGCCGAAAACACTGAAGCTTTCTTT. It codes for CASSSLGGAENTEAFF.

The chain combines TRBV6-1 with TRBJ2-1; 8 bases line up with TRBD2. Losses at the gene ends were 0 bases for V and 8 bases for J; bases not matched to a gene: 6. CDR3 length equals 15 residues. Germline-derived CDR1 and CDR2 are MNHNS and SASEGT. This chain's CDR3 is CASSEALRGGYEQFF. In DNA form, the CDR3 reads TGTGCCAGCAGTGAAGCGCTTCGGGGGGGCTATGAGCAGTTCTTC.

The chain combines TRBV2 with TRBJ1-2, with D possibly being TRBD1 (6 bases). The CDR3 runs 14 residues. The V gene lost 0 bases and the J gene lost 8 bases, with 13 bases spanning the gap. The V gene's germline CDR1 is SNHLY and CDR2 FYNNEI. The CDR3 DNA reads TGTGCCAGCAGTGAAGCGTCAGGGGCTGGGGGCTACACCTTC. Translating gives CASSEASGAGGYTF. Filled out from reference TRBV2 and TRBJ1-2, the complete variable domain reads EPEVTQTPSHQVTQMGQEVILRCVPISNHLYFYWYRQILGQKVEFLVSFYNNEISEKSEIFDDQFSVERPDGSNFTLKIRSTKLEDSAMYFCASSEASGAGGYTFGSGTRLTVV.